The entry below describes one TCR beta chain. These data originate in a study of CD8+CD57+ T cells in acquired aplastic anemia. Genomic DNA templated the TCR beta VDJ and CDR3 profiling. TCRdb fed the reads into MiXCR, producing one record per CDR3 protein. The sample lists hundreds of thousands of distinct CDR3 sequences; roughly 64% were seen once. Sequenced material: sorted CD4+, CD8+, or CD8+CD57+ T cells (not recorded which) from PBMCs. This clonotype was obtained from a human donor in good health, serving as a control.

The CDR3 region is CASSRHIGTEAFF. CDR3 nucleotides: TGCGCCAGCAGTCGGCACATAGGTACTGAAGCTTTCTTT. J is TRBJ1-1 and V is TRBV10-1; the D is unclear. The CDR3 totals 13 residues. Germline V gene lookup returns CDR1 WNHNN and CDR2 SYGVQD (reference sequence). V gave up 5 bases and J gave up 5 bases, with 12 bases separating them.